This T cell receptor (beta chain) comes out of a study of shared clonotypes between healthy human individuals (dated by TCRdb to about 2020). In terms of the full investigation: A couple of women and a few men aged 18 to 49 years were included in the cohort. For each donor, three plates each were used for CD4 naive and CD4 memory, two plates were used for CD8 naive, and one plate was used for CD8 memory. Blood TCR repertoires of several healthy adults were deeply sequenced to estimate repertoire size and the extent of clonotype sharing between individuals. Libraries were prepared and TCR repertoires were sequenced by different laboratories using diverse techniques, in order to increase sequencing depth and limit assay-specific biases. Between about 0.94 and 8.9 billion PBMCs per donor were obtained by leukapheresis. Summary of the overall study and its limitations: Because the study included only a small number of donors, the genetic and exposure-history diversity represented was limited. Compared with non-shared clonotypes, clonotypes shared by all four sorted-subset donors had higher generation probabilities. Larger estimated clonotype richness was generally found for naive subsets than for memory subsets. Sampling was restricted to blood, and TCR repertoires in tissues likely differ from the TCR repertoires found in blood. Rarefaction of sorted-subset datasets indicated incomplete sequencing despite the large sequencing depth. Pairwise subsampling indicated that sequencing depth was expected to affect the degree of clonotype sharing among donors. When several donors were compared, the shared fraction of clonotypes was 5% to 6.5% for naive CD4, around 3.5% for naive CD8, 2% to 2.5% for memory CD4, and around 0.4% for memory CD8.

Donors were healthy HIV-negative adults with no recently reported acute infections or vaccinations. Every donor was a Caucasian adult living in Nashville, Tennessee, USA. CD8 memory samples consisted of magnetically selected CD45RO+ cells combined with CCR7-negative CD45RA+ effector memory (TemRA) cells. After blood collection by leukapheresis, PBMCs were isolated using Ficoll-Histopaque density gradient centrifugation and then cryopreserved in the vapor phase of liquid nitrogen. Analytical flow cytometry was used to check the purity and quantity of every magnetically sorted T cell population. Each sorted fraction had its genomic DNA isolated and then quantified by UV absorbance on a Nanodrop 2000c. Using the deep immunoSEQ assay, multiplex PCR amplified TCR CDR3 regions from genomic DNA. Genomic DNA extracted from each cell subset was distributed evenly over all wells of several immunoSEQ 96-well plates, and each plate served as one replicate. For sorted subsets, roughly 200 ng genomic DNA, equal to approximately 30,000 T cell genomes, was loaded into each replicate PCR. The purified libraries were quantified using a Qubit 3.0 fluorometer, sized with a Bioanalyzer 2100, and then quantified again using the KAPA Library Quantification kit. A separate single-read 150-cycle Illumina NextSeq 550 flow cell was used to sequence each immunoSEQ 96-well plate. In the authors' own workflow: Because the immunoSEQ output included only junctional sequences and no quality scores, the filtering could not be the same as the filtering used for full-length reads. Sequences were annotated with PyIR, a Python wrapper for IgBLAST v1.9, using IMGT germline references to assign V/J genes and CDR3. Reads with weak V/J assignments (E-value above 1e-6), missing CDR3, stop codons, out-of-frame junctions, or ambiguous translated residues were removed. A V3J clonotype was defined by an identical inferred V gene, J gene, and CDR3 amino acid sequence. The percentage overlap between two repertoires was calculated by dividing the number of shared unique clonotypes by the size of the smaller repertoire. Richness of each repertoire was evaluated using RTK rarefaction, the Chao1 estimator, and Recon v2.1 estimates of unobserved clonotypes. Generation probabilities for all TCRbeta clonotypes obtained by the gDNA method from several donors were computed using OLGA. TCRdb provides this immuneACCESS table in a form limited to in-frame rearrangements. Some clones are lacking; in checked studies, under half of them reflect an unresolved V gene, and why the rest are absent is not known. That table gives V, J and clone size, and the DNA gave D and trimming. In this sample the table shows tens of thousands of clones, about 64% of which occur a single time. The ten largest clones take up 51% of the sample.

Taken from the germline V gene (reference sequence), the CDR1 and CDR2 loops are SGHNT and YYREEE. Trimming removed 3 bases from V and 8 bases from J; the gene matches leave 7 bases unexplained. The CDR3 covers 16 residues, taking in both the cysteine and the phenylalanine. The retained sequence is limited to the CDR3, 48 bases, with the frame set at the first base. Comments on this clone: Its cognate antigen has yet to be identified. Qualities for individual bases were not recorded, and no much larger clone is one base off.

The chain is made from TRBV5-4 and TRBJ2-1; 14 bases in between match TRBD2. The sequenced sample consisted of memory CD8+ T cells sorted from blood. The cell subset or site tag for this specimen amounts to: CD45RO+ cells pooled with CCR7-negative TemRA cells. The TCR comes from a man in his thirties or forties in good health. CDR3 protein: CASSWGTSGSGYEQFF. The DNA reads TGTGCCAGCAGCTGGGGGACTAGCGGGAGTGGCTATGAGCAGTTCTTC.